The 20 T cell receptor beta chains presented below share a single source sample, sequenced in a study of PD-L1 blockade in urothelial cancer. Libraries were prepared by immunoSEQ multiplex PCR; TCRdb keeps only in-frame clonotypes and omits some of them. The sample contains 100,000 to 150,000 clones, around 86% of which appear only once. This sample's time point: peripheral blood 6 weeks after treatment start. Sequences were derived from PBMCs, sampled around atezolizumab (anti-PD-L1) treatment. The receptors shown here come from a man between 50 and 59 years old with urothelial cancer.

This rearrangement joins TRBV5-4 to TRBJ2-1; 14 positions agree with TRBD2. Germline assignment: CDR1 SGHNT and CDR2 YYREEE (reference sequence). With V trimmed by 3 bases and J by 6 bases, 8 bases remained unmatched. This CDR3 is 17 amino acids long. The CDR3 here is CASSSFQGLAGANEQFF. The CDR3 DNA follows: TGTGCCAGCAGCTCCTTTCAGGGACTAGCGGGGGCCAATGAGCAGTTCTTC.

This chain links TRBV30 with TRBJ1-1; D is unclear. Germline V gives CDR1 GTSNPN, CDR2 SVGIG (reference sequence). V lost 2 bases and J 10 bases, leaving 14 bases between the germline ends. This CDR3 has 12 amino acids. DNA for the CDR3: TGTGCCTGGAGTAGGGAGGCCTACGTAGCTTTCTTT. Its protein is CAWSREAYVAFF.

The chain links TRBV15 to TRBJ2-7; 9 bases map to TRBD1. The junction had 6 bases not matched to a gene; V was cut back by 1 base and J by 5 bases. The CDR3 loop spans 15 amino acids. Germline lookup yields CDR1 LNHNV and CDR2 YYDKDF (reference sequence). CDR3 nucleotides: TGTGCCACCAGCAGAGGGGGACAGGGCGCCCACGAGCAGTACTTC. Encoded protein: CATSRGGQGAHEQYF.

In DNA form, the CDR3 reads TGTGCCAGCAGTTTACAGGCGGGAGGGCCGGAAACCGGGGAGCTGTTTTTT. The encoded protein is CASSLQAGGPETGELFF. V usage is TRBV27 and J usage is TRBJ2-2, with 9 bases identical to TRBD2. Per the germline V gene, CDR1 is MNHEY and CDR2 is SMNVEV (reference sequence). This CDR3 region has 17 residues. V was clipped by 2 bases and J by 5 bases; unmatched bases: 9.

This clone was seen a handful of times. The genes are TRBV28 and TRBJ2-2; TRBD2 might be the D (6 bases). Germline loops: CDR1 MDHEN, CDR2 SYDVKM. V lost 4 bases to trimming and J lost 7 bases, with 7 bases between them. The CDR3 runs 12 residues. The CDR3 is CASSWGVGELFF. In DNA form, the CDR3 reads TGTGCCAGCAGTTGGGGGGTCGGGGAGCTGTTTTTT.

The CDR3 region has the DNA TGTGCCAGCAGCCCACGGACAGGGACGAGTACCTACGAGCAGTACTTC. Translated: CASSPRTGTSTYEQYF. V usage is TRBV9 and J usage is TRBJ2-7; 8 nucleotides match TRBD1. After removal of 4 bases from V and 2 bases from J, the junction contained 11 bases not matched to a gene. Germline V CDR1 and CDR2: SGDLS, YYNGEE. The CDR3 is 16 amino acids.

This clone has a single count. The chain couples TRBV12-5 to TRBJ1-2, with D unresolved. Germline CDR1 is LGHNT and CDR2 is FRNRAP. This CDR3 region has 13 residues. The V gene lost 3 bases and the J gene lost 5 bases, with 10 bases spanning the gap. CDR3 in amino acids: CASGFPGRYGYTF. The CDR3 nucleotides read TGTGCTAGTGGTTTTCCGGGAAGGTATGGCTACACCTTC.

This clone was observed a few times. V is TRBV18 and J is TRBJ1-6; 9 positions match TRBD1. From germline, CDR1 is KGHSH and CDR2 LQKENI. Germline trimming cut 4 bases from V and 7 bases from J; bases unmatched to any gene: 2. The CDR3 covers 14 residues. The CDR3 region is CASSRDRENSPLHF. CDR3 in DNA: TGTGCCAGCTCACGGGACAGGGAGAATTCACCCCTCCACTTT.

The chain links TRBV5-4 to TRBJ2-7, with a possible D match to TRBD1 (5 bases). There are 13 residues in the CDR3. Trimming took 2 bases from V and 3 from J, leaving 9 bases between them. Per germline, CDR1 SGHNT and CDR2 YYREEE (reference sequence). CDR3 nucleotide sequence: TGTGCCAGCAGCTTCGGCAGGGACTACGAGCAGTACTTC. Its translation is CASSFGRDYEQYF.

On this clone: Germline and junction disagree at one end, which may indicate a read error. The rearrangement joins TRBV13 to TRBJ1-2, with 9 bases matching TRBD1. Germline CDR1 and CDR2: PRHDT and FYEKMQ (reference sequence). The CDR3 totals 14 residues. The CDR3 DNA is TGTGCCAGCAGCATAGGGACAGGGCTTTTCGGCTACACCTTC. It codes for CASSIGTGLFGYTF. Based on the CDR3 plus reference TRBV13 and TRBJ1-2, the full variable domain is AAGVIQSPRHLIKEKRETATLKCYPIPRHDTVYWYQQGPGQDPQFLISFYEKMQSDKGSIPDRFSAQQFSDYHSELNMSSLELGDSALYFCASSIGTGLFGYTFGSGTRLTVV.

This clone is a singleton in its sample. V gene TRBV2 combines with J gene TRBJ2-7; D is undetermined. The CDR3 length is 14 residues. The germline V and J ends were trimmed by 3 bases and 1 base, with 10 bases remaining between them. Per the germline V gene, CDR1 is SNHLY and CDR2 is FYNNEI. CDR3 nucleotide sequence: TGTGCCAGCAGTGACCCTAATGTATCCTACGAGCAGTACTTC. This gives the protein CASSDPNVSYEQYF.

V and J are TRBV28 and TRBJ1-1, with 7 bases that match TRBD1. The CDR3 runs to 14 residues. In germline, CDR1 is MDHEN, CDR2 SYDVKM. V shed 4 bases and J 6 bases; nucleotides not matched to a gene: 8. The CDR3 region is CASSSTGRRPEAFF. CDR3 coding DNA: TGTGCCAGCAGTTCGACAGGGAGGCGGCCTGAAGCTTTCTTT.

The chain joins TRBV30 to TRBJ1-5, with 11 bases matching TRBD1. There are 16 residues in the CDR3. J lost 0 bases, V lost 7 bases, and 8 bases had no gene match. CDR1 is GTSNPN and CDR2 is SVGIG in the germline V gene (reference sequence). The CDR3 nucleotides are TGTGCCTTATCCGGGACAGGGGGAAATAGCAATCAGCCCCAGCATTTT. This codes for CALSGTGGNSNQPQHF.

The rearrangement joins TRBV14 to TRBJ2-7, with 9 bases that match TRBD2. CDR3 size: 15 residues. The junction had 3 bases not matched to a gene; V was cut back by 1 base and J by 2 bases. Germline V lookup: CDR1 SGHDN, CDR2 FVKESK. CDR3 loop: CASSQAGTSTYEQYF. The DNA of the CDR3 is TGTGCCAGCAGCCAAGCCGGGACTAGCACCTACGAGCAGTACTTC.

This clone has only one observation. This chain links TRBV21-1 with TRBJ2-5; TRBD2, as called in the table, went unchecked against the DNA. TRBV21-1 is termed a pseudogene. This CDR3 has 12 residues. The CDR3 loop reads CASAGPKETQYF. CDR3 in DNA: TGTGCCAGCGCGGGACCAAAAGAGACCCAGTACTTC.

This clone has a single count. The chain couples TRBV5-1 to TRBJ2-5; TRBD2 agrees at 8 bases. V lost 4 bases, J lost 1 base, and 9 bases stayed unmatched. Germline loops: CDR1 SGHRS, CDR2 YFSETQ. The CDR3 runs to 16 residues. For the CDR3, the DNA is TGCGCCAGCAGCGGGGGCCGTAGCGGGACCCAAGAGACCCAGTACTTC. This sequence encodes CASSGGRSGTQETQYF.

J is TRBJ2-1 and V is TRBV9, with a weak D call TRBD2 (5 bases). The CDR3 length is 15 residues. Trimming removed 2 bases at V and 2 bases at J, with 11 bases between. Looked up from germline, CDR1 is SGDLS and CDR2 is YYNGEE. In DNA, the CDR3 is TGTGCCAGCAGCGTCAACGGGGAAGCCTACAATGAGCAGTTCTTC. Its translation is CASSVNGEAYNEQFF.

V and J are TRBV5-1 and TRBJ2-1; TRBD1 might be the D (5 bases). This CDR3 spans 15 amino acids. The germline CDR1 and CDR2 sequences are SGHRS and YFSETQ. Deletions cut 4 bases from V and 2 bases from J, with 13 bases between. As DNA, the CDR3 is TGCGCCAGCAGCCAGCAAGACAGAACCTACAATGAGCAGTTCTTC. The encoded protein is CASSQQDRTYNEQFF.

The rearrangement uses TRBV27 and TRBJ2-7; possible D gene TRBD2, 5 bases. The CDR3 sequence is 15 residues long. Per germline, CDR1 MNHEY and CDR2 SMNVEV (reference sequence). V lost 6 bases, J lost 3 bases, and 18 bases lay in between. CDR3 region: CASSRAPPGDYEQYF. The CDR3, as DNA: TGTGCCAGCAGCCGGGCCCCCCCCGGGGACTACGAGCAGTACTTC.

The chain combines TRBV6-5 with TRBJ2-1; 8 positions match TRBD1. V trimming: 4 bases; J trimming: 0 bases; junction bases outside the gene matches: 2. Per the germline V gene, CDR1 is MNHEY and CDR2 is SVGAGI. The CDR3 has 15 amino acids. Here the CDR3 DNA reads TGTGCCAGCAGTTGGACAGGGAACTCCTACAATGAGCAGTTCTTC. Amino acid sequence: CASSWTGNSYNEQFF.